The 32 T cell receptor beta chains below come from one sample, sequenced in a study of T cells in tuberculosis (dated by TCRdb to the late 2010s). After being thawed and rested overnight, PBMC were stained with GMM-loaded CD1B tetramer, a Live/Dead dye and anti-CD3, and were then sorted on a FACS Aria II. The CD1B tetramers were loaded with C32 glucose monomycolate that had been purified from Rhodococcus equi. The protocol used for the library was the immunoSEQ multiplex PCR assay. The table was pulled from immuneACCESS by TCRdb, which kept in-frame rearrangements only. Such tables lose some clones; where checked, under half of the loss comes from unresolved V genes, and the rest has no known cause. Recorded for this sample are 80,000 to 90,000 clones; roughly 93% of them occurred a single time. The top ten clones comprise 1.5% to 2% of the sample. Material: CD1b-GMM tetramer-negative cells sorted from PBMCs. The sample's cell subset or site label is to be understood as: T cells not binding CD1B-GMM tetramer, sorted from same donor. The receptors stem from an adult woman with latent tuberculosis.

The CDR3 DNA reads as TGTGCCAGCAGCCGGACAGGGGATACGCAGTATTTT. It yields the protein CASSRTGDTQYF. The chain recombines TRBV7-2 with TRBJ2-3, with TRBD1 matching 8 bases. V gave up 5 bases and J gave up 6 bases; unmatched junction bases: 1. The germline V gene encodes CDR1 SGHTA and CDR2 FQGNSA. This CDR3 contains 12 residues.

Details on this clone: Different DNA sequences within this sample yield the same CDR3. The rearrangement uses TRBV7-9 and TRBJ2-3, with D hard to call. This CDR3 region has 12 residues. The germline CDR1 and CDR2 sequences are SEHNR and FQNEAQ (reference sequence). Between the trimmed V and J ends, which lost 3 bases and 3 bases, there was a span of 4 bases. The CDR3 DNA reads TGTGCCAGCAGCTTCGGGACAGATACGCAGTATTTT. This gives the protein CASSFGTDTQYF.

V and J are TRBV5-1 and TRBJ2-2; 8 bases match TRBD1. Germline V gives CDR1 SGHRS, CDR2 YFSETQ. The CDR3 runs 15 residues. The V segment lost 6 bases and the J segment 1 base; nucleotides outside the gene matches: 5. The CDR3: CASTYRGRNTGELFF. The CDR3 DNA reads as TGCGCCAGCACCTACAGGGGGAGGAACACCGGGGAGCTGTTTTTT. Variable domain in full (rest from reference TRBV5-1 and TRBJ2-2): KAGVTQTPRYLIKTRGQQVTLSCSPISGHRSVSWYQQTPGQGLQFLFEYFSETQRNKGNFPGRFSGRQFSNSRSEMNVSTLELGDSALYLCASTYRGRNTGELFFGEGSRLTVL.

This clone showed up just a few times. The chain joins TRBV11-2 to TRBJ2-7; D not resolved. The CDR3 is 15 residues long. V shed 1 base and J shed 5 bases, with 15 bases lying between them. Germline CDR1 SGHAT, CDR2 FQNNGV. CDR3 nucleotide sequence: TGTGCCAGCAGCTTAGGGCCTTTATCAGGCCACGAGCAGTACGTC. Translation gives CASSLGPLSGHEQYV.

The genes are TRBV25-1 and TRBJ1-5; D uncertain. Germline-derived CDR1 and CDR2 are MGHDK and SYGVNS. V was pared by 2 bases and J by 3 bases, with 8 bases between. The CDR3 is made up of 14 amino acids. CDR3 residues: CASSEQTFNQPQHF. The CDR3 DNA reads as TGTGCCAGCAGTGAACAGACTTTCAATCAGCCCCAGCATTTT.

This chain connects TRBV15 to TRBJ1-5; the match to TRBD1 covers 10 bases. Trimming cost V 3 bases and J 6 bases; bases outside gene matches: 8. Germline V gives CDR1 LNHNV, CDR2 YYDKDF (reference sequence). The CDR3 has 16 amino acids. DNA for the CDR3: TGTGCCACCAGCAGGGCAGGGGACAGGGGAGGTCAGCCCCAGCATTTT. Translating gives CATSRAGDRGGQPQHF.

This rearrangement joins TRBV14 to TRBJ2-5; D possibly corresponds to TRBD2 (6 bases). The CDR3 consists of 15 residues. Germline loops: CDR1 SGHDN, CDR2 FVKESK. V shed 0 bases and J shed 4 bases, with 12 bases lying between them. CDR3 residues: CASSQDRVEGETQYF. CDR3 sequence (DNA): TGTGCCAGCAGCCAAGATAGGGTGGAGGGAGAGACCCAGTACTTC.

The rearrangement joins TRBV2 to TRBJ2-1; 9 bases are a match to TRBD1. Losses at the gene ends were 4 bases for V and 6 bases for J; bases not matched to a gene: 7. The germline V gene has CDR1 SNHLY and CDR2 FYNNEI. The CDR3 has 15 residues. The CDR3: CASSAWTGEVNEQFF. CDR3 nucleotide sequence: TGTGCCAGCAGTGCCTGGACAGGGGAGGTCAATGAGCAGTTCTTC.

This chain's CDR3 is CAWSAPTRDRHLQFF. In DNA form, the CDR3 reads TGTGCCTGGAGTGCACCAACCCGGGACAGGCACCTACAGTTCTTC. The gene calls are TRBV30 and TRBJ2-1; TRBD1 matches 8 bases. J lost 13 bases, V lost 1 base, and 15 bases had no gene match. The CDR3 covers 15 residues. CDR1 and CDR2 (germline): GTSNPN, SVGIG (reference sequence).

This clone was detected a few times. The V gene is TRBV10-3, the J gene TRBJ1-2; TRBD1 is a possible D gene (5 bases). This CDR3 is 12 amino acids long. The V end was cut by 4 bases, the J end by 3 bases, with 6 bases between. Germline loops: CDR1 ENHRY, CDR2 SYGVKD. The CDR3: CAISGGDYGYTF. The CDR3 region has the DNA TGTGCCATCAGTGGGGGCGACTATGGCTACACCTTC.

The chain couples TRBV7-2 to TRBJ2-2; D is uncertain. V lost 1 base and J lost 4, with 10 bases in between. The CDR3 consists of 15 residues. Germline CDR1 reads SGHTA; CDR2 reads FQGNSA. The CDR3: CASSLGRWATGELFF. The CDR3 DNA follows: TGTGCCAGCAGCTTAGGACGTTGGGCCACCGGGGAGCTGTTTTTT.

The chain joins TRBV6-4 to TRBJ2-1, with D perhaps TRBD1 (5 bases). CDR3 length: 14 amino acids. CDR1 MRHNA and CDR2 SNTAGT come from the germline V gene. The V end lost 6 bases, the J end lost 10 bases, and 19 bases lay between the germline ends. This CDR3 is CASSIGQGIGEQFF. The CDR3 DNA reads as TGTGCCAGCAGCATAGGACAAGGGATCGGAGAGCAGTTCTTC.

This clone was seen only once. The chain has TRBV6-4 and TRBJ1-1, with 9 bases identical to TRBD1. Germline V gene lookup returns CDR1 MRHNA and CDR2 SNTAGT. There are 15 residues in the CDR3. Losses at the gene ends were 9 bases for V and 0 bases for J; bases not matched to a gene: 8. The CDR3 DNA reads TGTGCCAGTCGCCGGGACAGGGCTGTGAACACTGAAGCTTTCTTT. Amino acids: CASRRDRAVNTEAFF.

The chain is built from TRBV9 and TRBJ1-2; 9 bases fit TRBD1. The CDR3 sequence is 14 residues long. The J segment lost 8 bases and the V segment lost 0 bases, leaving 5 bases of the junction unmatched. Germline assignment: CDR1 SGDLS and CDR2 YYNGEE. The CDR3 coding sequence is TGTGCCAGCAGCGTAGACGACAGGGGGTACGGCTACACCTTC. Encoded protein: CASSVDDRGYGYTF.

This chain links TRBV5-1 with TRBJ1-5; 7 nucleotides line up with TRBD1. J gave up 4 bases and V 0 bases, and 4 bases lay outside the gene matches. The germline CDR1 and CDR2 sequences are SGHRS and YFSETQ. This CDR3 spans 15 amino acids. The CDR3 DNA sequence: TGCGCCAGCAGCTTGGGACAGGGTAAGAATCAGCCCCAGCATTTT. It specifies CASSLGQGKNQPQHF.

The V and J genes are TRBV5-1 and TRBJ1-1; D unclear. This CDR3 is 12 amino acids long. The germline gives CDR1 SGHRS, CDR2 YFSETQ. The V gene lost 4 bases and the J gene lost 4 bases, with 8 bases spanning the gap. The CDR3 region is CASSEGGTEAFF. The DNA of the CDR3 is TGCGCCAGCAGCGAGGGAGGCACTGAAGCTTTCTTT.

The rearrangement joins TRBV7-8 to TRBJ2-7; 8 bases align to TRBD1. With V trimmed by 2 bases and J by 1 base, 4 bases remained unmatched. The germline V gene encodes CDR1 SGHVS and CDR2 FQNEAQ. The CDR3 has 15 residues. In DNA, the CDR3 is TGTGCCAGCAGCTTAAAGGGGACAGGTTCCTACGAGCAGTACGTC. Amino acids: CASSLKGTGSYEQYV.

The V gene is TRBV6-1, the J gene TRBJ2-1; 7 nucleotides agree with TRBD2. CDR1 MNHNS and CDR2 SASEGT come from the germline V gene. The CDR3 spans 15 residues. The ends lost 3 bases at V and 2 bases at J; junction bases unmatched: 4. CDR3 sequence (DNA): TGTGCCAGCAGTGACCGGGGGGACGCCTACAATGAGCAGTTCTTC. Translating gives CASSDRGDAYNEQFF.

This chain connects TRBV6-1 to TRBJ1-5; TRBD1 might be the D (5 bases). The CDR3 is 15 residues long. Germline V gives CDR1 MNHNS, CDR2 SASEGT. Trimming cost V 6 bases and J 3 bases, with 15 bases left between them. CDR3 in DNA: TGTGCCAGCAGCCAAATAACAGGCGCCAATCAGCCCCAGCATTTT. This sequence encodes CASSQITGANQPQHF.

Here the CDR3 reads CASSLAPDTYEQYF. The CDR3 DNA reads TGCGCCAGCAGCTTGGCCCCAGACACCTACGAGCAGTACTTC. The chain links TRBV5-1 to TRBJ2-7; D is unclear. V lost 0 bases and J 2 bases, leaving 9 bases between the germline ends. The CDR3 runs 14 residues. CDR1 is SGHRS and CDR2 is YFSETQ in the germline V gene.

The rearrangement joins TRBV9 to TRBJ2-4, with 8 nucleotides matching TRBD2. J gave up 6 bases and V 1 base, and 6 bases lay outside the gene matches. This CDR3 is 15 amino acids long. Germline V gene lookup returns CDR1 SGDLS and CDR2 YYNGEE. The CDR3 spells CASSVSGGAGNIQYF. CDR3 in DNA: TGTGCCAGCAGCGTATCCGGGGGGGCAGGAAACATTCAGTACTTC.

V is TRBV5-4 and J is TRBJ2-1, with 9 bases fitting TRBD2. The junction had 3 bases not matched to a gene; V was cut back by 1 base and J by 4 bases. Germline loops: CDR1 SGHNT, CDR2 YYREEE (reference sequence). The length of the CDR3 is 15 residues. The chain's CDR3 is CASSLRAGGYNEQFF. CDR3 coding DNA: TGTGCCAGCAGCTTGCGAGCGGGGGGTTACAATGAGCAGTTCTTC. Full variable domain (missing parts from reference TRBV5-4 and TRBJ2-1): ETGVTQSPTHLIKTRGQQVTLRCSSQSGHNTVSWYQQALGQGPQFIFQYYREEENGRGNFPPRFSGLQFPNYSSELNVNALELDDSALYLCASSLRAGGYNEQFFGPGTRLTVL.

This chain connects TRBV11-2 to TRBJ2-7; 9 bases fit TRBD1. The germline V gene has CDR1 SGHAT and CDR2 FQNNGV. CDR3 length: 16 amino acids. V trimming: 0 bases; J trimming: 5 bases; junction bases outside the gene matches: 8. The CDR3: CASSLEGGQGGHEQYF. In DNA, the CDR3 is TGTGCCAGCAGCTTAGAAGGGGGACAGGGCGGCCACGAGCAGTACTTC.

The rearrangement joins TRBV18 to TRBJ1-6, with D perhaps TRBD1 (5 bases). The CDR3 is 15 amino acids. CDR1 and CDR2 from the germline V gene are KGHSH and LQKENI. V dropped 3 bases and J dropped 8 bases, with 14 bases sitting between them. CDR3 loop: CASSPTGGGDSPLHF. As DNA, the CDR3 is TGTGCCAGCTCACCGACCGGCGGGGGGGATTCACCCCTCCACTTT.

CDR3 sequence reads: CASSPPEAGATGELFF. The CDR3 DNA reads as TGTGCCAGCTCACCACCGGAGGCGGGGGCCACCGGGGAGCTGTTTTTT. The chain recombines TRBV18 with TRBJ2-2, with a weak D call TRBD2 (7 bases). This CDR3 has 16 residues. Trimming pared 0 bases from V and 4 bases from J, leaving 12 bases between. Germline V gene data show CDR1 as KGHSH and CDR2 as LQKENI.

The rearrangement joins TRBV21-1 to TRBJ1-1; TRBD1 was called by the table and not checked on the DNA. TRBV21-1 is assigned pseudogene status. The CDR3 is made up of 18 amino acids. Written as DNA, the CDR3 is TGTGCCAGCAGCAAAGGCAATAAAACCTGGGACACGGTCACTGAAGCTTTCTTT. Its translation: CASSKGNKTWDTVTEAFF.

The CDR3 sequence is CAISVEGNTEAFF. The DNA of the CDR3 is TGTGCCATCAGTGTAGAGGGGAACACTGAAGCTTTCTTT. The chain recombines TRBV10-3 with TRBJ1-1; no reliable D call. V dropped 4 bases and J dropped 1 base, with 7 bases sitting between them. The CDR3 loop spans 13 amino acids. The germline gives CDR1 ENHRY, CDR2 SYGVKD.

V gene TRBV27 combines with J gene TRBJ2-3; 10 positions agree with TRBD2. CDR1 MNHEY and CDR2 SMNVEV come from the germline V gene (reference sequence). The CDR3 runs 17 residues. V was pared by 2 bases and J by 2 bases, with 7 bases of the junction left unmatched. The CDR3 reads CASSLRASGGYTDTQYF. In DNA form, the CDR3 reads TGTGCCAGCAGTTTAAGGGCTAGCGGGGGCTACACAGATACGCAGTATTTT.

DNA of the CDR3: TGTGCCAGCAGTTACTCGATTGGGCGTGCTGGAGATACGCAGTATTTT. Its translation is CASSYSIGRAGDTQYF. The rearrangement joins TRBV6-5 to TRBJ2-3, with D unclear. The CDR3 is made up of 16 amino acids. Germline V gene data show CDR1 as MNHEY and CDR2 as SVGAGI. The germline V and J ends were trimmed by 0 bases and 5 bases, with 15 bases remaining between them.

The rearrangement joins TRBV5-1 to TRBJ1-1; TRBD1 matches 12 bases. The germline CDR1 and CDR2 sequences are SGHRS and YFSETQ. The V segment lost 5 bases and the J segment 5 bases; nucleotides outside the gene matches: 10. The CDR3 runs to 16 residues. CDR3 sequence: CASSRRDRGPGTEAFF. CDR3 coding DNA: TGCGCCAGCAGTCGCCGGGACAGGGGGCCAGGGACTGAAGCTTTCTTT.

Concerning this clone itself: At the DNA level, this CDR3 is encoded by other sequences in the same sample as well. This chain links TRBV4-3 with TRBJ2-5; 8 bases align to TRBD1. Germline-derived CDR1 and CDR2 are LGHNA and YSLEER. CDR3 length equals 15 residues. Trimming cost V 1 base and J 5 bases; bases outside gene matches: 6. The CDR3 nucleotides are TGCGCCAGCAGCCAAGGACAGGGGAAGGGGGAGACCCAGTACTTC. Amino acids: CASSQGQGKGETQYF.

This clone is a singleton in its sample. CDR3 protein: CASSNIFRVVEQYV. Written as DNA, the CDR3 is TGTGCCAGCAGCAACATTTTCAGGGTGGTCGAGCAGTACGTC. The V gene is TRBV5-6, the J gene TRBJ2-7; maybe TRBD1 (5 bases). Between the trimmed V and J ends, which lost 4 bases and 6 bases, there was a span of 17 bases. There are 14 residues in the CDR3. Looked up from germline, CDR1 is SGHDT and CDR2 is YYEEEE.